These 22 T cell receptor beta chains originate from one sample sequenced in a study of beta chain features in type 1 diabetes (dated by TCRdb to the late 2010s). What these receptors recognize is not known. General study outcomes and caveats: Type 1 diabetes patients showed a moderate but significant shortening of TCRB CDR3 length in all four CD4+ subsets.

Libraries were built with the immunoSEQ multiplex PCR assay. The entire amount of isolated RNA was reverse transcribed using the High Capacity cDNA Reverse Transcription Kit, so the sequenced TCRB transcripts were expressed ones. The table comes from immuneACCESS by way of TCRdb, which keeps in-frame sequences with V and J called. Part of the clones is missing from these tables; in studies checked, under half for an unresolved V gene and the rest for unknown reasons. The sample table shows 400,000 or so clones, and over 9% are seen once. The ten largest account for over 0.45% of the sample. Source material: central memory CD4+ T cells from blood. Receptor source: a man aged 25-45 years with type 1 diabetes.

The table lists this clone with a few counts. The chain joins TRBV6-6 to TRBJ1-3, with D possibly matching TRBD1 (5 bases). The CDR3 is 15 amino acids. CDR1 MNHNY and CDR2 SVGAGI come from the germline V gene (reference sequence). V dropped 6 bases and J dropped 2 bases, with 14 bases sitting between them. This CDR3 reads CASRSPGWAGNTIYF. For the CDR3, the DNA is TGTGCCAGCAGGTCGCCAGGGTGGGCTGGAAACACCATATATTTT.

The chain couples TRBV4-3 to TRBJ2-5, with D tentatively TRBD2 (5 bases). The CDR3 is 15 residues long. Trimming left V 6 bases short and J 5 bases short, with 19 bases between. CDR1 is LGHNA, CDR2 YSLEER, per germline. CDR3 DNA sequence: TGCGCCAGCAGATACATGGGAGAGGTAACGGAGACCCAGTACTTC. Its protein product is CASRYMGEVTETQYF.

This clone has at least ten counts. The chain carries TRBV21-1 and TRBJ2-7; the D call of TRBD1 is as the table states it, not checked on the DNA. TRBV21-1 is an annotated pseudogene. The CDR3 contains 16 residues. This CDR3 is CASSIFLGTGIYEQYF. The CDR3 coding sequence is TGTGCCAGCAGCATTTTTTTAGGGACAGGGATTTACGAGCAGTACTTC.

This clone has only a few counts. V and J are TRBV9 and TRBJ2-7; 8 nucleotides align to TRBD1. In germline, CDR1 is SGDLS, CDR2 YYNGEE. Trimming took 4 bases from V and 2 from J; bases not matched to a gene: 5. This CDR3 region has 14 residues. CDR3 in DNA: TGTGCCAGCAGCCCGGGGACAGGAACCTACGAGCAGTACTTC. It codes for CASSPGTGTYEQYF.

The chain combines TRBV7-9 with TRBJ2-3; 15 bases are a match to TRBD2. CDR1 and CDR2 from the germline V gene are SEHNR and FQNEAQ (reference sequence). J was trimmed by 4 bases and V by 4 bases; bases with no gene match: 3. The CDR3 consists of 16 residues. The CDR3, as DNA: TGTGCCAGCAGCTCCGGACTAGCGGGAGGGGCAGATACGCAGTATTTT. Translated: CASSSGLAGGADTQYF.

The chain couples TRBV7-2 to TRBJ2-7, with 8 bases that match TRBD2. Per the germline V gene, CDR1 is SGHTA and CDR2 is FQGNSA. The CDR3 loop spans 15 amino acids. The V and J ends lost 7 bases and 5 bases, in that order; junction bases with no gene match: 13. The CDR3 region has the DNA TGTGCCAGCAACCCCGCCGGGGGACTAGGCAACGAGCAGTACTTC. Amino acid sequence: CASNPAGGLGNEQYF.

This clone came up a few times. CDR3 sequence: CASSSDLSSYNEQFF. DNA of the CDR3: TGTGCCAGCAGCTCAGATCTAAGCTCCTACAATGAGCAGTTCTTC. The chain joins TRBV7-9 to TRBJ2-1; D gene unclear. The CDR3 loop spans 15 amino acids. CDR1 and CDR2 from the germline V gene are SEHNR and FQNEAQ (reference sequence). The ends were cut back, 4 bases at V and 0 bases at J, with 10 bases in the middle.

V and J are TRBV7-9 and TRBJ1-2; 7 nucleotides line up with TRBD1. Unmatched junction bases numbered 11, after V lost 5 bases and J lost 5 bases. CDR1 is SEHNR, CDR2 FQNEAQ, per germline (reference sequence). This CDR3 comprises 15 residues. CDR3: CASSTTGASLYGYTF. The CDR3 DNA is TGTGCCAGCAGCACCACAGGGGCCAGTTTATATGGCTACACCTTC. The variable domain in full, completed from reference TRBV7-9 and TRBJ1-2, reads DTGVSQNPRHKITKRGQNVTFRCDPISEHNRLYWYRQTLGQGPEFLTYFQNEAQLEKSRLLSDRFSAERPKGSFSTLEIQRTEQGDSAMYLCASSTTGASLYGYTFGSGTRLTVV.

The chain joins TRBV7-3 to TRBJ2-7; the D call may be TRBD1 or TRBD2 (7 bases each). The CDR3 has 16 amino acids. Per the germline V gene, CDR1 is SGHTA and CDR2 is FQGTGA. With 5 bases removed from V and 10 bases from J, the gap between germline ends came to 27 bases. The CDR3 bases are TGTGCCAGCAGCCAGGGGGGCCCTAGCGGTCTCCTCGGTCAGTACTTC. Translating it yields CASSQGGPSGLLGQYF.

The J gene is TRBJ2-1, the V gene TRBV9; weak D call: TRBD1 (6 bases). The CDR3 is 12 amino acids. V was clipped by 6 bases and J by 9 bases, with 13 bases between them. Germline CDR1 and CDR2: SGDLS and YYNGEE. The CDR3 region has the DNA TGTGCCAGCACCCGGGACACCAGTGAGCAGTTCTTC. This encodes CASTRDTSEQFF.

This chain uses TRBV30 with TRBJ2-5; unclear D gene. Gene TRBJ2-7 matches the end of the DNA better, so the J call may be wrong. Per the germline V gene, CDR1 is GTSNPN and CDR2 is SVGIG (reference sequence). This CDR3 has 13 amino acids. CDR3: CAWSVSPGYEQYF. CDR3 coding DNA: TGTGCCTGGAGTGTCTCGCCCGGTTACGAGCAGTACTTC.

Concerning this clone itself: Other DNA sequences within the sample encode an identical CDR3. The chain is built from TRBV7-9 and TRBJ2-7; 13 bases agree with TRBD2. The V segment lost 5 bases and the J segment 3 bases; nucleotides outside the gene matches: 4. The germline V gene encodes CDR1 SEHNR and CDR2 FQNEAQ (reference sequence). The CDR3 sequence is 15 residues long. CDR3 coding DNA: TGTGCCAGCAGCCTAAGGACTAGCGGGAGCTACGAGCAGTACTTC. This codes for CASSLRTSGSYEQYF.

The CDR3 coding sequence is TGTGCCAGCTCACCACCGACGAGCTCTGGGGCCAACGTCCTGACTTTC. Residues: CASSPPTSSGANVLTF. The chain uses TRBV18 and TRBJ2-6; D gene ambiguous. Germline V gene sequence: CDR1 KGHSH, CDR2 LQKENI. The length of the CDR3 is 16 residues. The ends were cut back, 0 bases at V and 0 bases at J, with 6 bases in the middle.

CDR3 sequence reads: CASSLRPGSWETQYF. CDR3 bases: TGTGCCAGCAGCTTGAGGCCGGGCAGCTGGGAGACCCAGTACTTC. The V and J genes are TRBV5-5 and TRBJ2-5; D is uncertain. Germline assignment: CDR1 SGHKS and CDR2 YYEKEE (reference sequence). This CDR3 has 15 residues. Trimming took 1 base from V and 5 from J, leaving 15 bases between them.

There are a few counts of this clone. The CDR3 is CSGGTAAGGDEQFF. The DNA of the CDR3 is TGCAGCGGCGGAACCGCCGCGGGGGGGGATGAGCAGTTCTTC. The rearrangement uses TRBV29-1 and TRBJ2-1; 9 bases match TRBD2. Germline values: CDR1 SQVTM, CDR2 ANQGSEA. V was clipped by 7 bases and J by 8 bases; unmatched bases: 12. The CDR3 is made up of 14 amino acids.

The chain uses TRBV6-5 and TRBJ2-7; 9 positions match TRBD1. The trim removed 4 bases at V and 4 bases at J, leaving 11 bases unmatched. Germline-derived CDR1 and CDR2 are MNHEY and SVGAGI. The CDR3 has 16 amino acids. The DNA of the CDR3 is TGTGCCAGCAGTTCACACCGGGACAGGGTGATGTACGAGCAGTACTTC. This encodes CASSSHRDRVMYEQYF.

This clone came up many times. For the CDR3, the DNA is TGCGCCACGCGGATGGAGGGGTTGCCTAATGAAAAACTGTTTTTT. It yields the protein CATRMEGLPNEKLFF. This rearrangement joins TRBV4-1 to TRBJ1-4, with D possibly being TRBD1 (5 bases). CDR1 and CDR2 from the germline V gene are MGHRA and YSYEKL. With 10 bases removed from V and 3 bases from J, the gap between germline ends came to 18 bases. This CDR3 contains 15 residues.

The chain carries TRBV28 and TRBJ2-7, with D tentatively TRBD1 (5 bases). The germline V and J ends were trimmed by 6 bases and 2 bases, with 8 bases remaining between them. Looked up from germline, CDR1 is MDHEN and CDR2 is SYDVKM. This CDR3 region has 12 residues. The CDR3, as DNA: TGTGCCAGCAGCGTACAGGCCTACGAGCAGTACTTC. It encodes CASSVQAYEQYF.

This clone was observed a handful of times. The chain recombines TRBV27 with TRBJ1-1, with 7 bases identical to TRBD1. J lost 0 bases, V lost 3 bases, and 7 bases had no gene match. The CDR3 covers 16 residues. Germline V gene data show CDR1 as MNHEY and CDR2 as SMNVEV (reference sequence). CDR3 coding DNA: TGTGCCAGCAGTTTGAGGAGGACAGGACTGAACACTGAAGCTTTCTTT. Translating gives CASSLRRTGLNTEAFF.

CDR3 DNA sequence: TGCGCCAGCAGCGAAGGTAATAGCAATCAGCCCCAGCATTTT. It translates to CASSEGNSNQPQHF. The genes are TRBV5-1 and TRBJ1-5, with D unresolved. V was cut by 4 bases and J by 0 bases, with 8 bases left in between. CDR3 length: 14 amino acids. Germline V gene sequence: CDR1 SGHRS, CDR2 YFSETQ.

This clone was detected a few times. The J gene is TRBJ2-7, the V gene TRBV5-1; the match to TRBD2 covers 9 bases. In germline, CDR1 is SGHRS, CDR2 YFSETQ. J gave up 3 bases and V 4 bases, and 8 bases lay outside the gene matches. The CDR3 extends over 15 amino acids. The CDR3 spells CASSVIAGEGYEQYF. CDR3 sequence (DNA): TGCGCCAGCAGCGTAATAGCGGGAGAGGGCTACGAGCAGTACTTC. Full variable domain (missing parts from reference TRBV5-1 and TRBJ2-7): KAGVTQTPRYLIKTRGQQVTLSCSPISGHRSVSWYQQTPGQGLQFLFEYFSETQRNKGNFPGRFSGRQFSNSRSEMNVSTLELGDSALYLCASSVIAGEGYEQYFGPGTRLTVT.

A few counts support this clone. J is TRBJ1-1 and V is TRBV28; 9 bases line up with TRBD1. Germline assignment: CDR1 MDHEN and CDR2 SYDVKM. This CDR3 has 13 amino acids. V lost 8 bases and J lost 4; bases outside the gene matches: 5. The CDR3 is CASGTGSATEAFF. In nucleotides, the CDR3 is TGTGCCAGCGGGACAGGGAGCGCCACTGAAGCTTTCTTT.